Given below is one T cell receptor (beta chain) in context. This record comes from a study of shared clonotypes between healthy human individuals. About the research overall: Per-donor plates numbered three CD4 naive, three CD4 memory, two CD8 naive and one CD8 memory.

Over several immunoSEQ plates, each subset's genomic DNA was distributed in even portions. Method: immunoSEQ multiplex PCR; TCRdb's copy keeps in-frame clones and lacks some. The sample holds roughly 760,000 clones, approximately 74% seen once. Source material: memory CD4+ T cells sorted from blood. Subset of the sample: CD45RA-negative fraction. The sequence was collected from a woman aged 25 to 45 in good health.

The CDR3 bases are TGCGCCAGCAGCCAGACCGGGACAGTCTACGAGCAGTACTTC. The encoded protein is CASSQTGTVYEQYF. V and J are TRBV4-1 and TRBJ2-7; TRBD1 agrees at 7 bases. The CDR3 contains 14 residues. CDR1 is MGHRA and CDR2 is YSYEKL in the germline V gene. V was pared by 3 bases and J by 3 bases, with 5 bases of the junction left unmatched.